This TCR beta chain appears in the sequencing data of a study of post-analysis software for immune sequencing data. This CDR3 has 15 amino acids. V lost 6 bases, J lost 1 base, and 13 bases lay in between. Unique molecular identifiers tagged the TCR beta cDNA libraries. TCRdb re-derived calls from the PCR reads in MiXCR, one entry per CDR3 protein. The sample holds about 820,000 distinct CDR3 sequences, under 70% seen once. Study results and limitations: By F measure, strong co-clustering occurred among samples prepared in the same batch. Four or five TRBV segments were more frequent in patients than controls; TRBV5-6, TRBV5-1 and TRBV20-1 belonged to this group.

A word on this clonotype: What it binds is not known.

This receptor was identified in a girl aged 5 to 17 with multiple sclerosis. The sequencing input was blood. V gene TRBV12-3 or TRBV12-4 combines with J gene TRBJ2-4; D possibly uses TRBD1 or TRBD2 (5 bases each). CDR3 protein: CASSRDQPAKNIQYF. The CDR3 DNA follows: TGTGCCAGCAGCCGGGACCAACCGGCCAAAAACATTCAGTACTTC.